This T cell receptor (beta chain) was recovered during a study of T cell responses to AZD1222 COVID-19 vaccine. Regarding the study as a whole: Donors were largely white British and mainly female; clonal diversity was possibly underestimated. Vaccine-related CD4 TCRs covered spike, predominating at 160-218 and 743-854. At baseline, just a handful of AZD1222 recipients tested seropositive. Recipients of two AZD1222 doses showed rising Spike-specific TCR breadth and depth.

Trimming took off 0 bases at V and 0 bases at J, with 11 bases between the two ends. Germline V lookup: CDR1 LGHNA, CDR2 YSLEER. The CDR3 runs 16 residues. Libraries were prepared by immunoSEQ multiplex PCR; TCRdb keeps only in-frame clonotypes and omits some of them. The table has over 130,000 clones, around 90% seen once. As regards this clone: Its specificity is unknown.

The chain has TRBV4-3 and TRBJ1-1, with D possibly TRBD1 on 6 matching bases. The sample here was peripheral blood, taken on day 0 of AZD1222 vaccination. The source is an adult in good health. CDR3 sequence: CASSQETGNMNTEAFF. CDR3 in DNA: TGCGCCAGCAGCCAAGAAACAGGGAACATGAACACTGAAGCTTTCTTT.